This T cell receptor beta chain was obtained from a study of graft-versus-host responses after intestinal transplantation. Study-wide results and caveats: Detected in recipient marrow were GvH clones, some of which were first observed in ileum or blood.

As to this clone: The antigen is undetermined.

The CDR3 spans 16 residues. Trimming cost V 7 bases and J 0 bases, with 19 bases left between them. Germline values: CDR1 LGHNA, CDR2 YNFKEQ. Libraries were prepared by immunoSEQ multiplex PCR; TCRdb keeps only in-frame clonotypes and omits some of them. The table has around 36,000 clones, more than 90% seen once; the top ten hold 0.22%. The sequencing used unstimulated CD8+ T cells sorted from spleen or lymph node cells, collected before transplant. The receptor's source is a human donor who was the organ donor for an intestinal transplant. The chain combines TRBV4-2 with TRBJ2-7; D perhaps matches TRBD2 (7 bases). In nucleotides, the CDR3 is TGTGCCAGCACCTCGATAGGGGGGGGGAGCTCCTACGAGCAGTACTTC. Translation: CASTSIGGGSSYEQYF.